This T cell receptor (beta chain) was captured in a study of beta chain features in type 1 diabetes. On this clone itself: No antigen is known for it.

Investigators reverse transcribed all isolated RNA, so they sequenced expressed TCRB transcripts. The assay was immunoSEQ multiplex PCR, and TCRdb's table has in-frame clones only and misses some. The table has almost 350,000 clones, approximately 10% seen once. The CDR3 is made up of 14 amino acids. V was clipped by 0 bases and J by 4 bases, with 9 bases between them. Germline V CDR1 and CDR2: MGHRA, YSYEKL. Study-wide results and caveats: Researchers report that Type 1 diabetes patients had moderately but significantly shorter TCRB CDR3s across all four CD4+ subsets. Fewer insertions but more deletions were seen at VDJ junctions in type 1 diabetes patients.

The TCR was taken from a man in his thirties or forties with type 1 diabetes. The sequenced sample was central memory CD4+ T cells from blood. The chain is built from TRBV4-1 and TRBJ1-2, with no clear D. CDR3 sequence reads: CASSQDEEGYGYTF. The CDR3 coding sequence is TGCGCCAGCAGCCAAGATGAGGAGGGCTATGGCTACACCTTC.